These 2 T cell receptor beta chains were all obtained from the same sample, sequenced in a study of PD-1 blockade in classical Hodgkin lymphoma. Each of the patients experienced relapse following autologous stem cell transplantation, and their brentuximab vedotin exposure differed. Some clones are missing from TCRdb's copy, which holds only in-frame ones; the method was immunoSEQ multiplex PCR. The data hold around 20,000 clones, with 75% to 90% observed a single time. Sequenced here: peripheral blood mononuclear cells (PBMCs), sampled at baseline. Every receptor here comes from a human donor with classical Hodgkin lymphoma.

The chain has TRBV28 and TRBJ2-5, with TRBD2 identical over 8 bases. Germline trimming cut 5 bases from V and 2 bases from J; bases unmatched to any gene: 13. Germline CDR1 and CDR2: MDHEN and SYDVKM. CDR3 length equals 17 residues. Here the CDR3 reads CASSTILTSGSQETQYF. The CDR3 DNA reads TGTGCCAGCAGTACGATTCTAACTAGCGGTAGTCAAGAGACCCAGTACTTC.

This clone was seen a single time. The chain carries TRBV5-1 and TRBJ2-5; D remains unclear. Germline CDR1 reads SGHRS; CDR2 reads YFSETQ. The V and J ends lost 0 bases and 2 bases respectively, with 8 bases between them. There are 14 residues in the CDR3. DNA for the CDR3: TGCGCCAGCAGCTTGGGGTTGGGGCAAGAGACCCAGTACTTC. It translates to CASSLGLGQETQYF.